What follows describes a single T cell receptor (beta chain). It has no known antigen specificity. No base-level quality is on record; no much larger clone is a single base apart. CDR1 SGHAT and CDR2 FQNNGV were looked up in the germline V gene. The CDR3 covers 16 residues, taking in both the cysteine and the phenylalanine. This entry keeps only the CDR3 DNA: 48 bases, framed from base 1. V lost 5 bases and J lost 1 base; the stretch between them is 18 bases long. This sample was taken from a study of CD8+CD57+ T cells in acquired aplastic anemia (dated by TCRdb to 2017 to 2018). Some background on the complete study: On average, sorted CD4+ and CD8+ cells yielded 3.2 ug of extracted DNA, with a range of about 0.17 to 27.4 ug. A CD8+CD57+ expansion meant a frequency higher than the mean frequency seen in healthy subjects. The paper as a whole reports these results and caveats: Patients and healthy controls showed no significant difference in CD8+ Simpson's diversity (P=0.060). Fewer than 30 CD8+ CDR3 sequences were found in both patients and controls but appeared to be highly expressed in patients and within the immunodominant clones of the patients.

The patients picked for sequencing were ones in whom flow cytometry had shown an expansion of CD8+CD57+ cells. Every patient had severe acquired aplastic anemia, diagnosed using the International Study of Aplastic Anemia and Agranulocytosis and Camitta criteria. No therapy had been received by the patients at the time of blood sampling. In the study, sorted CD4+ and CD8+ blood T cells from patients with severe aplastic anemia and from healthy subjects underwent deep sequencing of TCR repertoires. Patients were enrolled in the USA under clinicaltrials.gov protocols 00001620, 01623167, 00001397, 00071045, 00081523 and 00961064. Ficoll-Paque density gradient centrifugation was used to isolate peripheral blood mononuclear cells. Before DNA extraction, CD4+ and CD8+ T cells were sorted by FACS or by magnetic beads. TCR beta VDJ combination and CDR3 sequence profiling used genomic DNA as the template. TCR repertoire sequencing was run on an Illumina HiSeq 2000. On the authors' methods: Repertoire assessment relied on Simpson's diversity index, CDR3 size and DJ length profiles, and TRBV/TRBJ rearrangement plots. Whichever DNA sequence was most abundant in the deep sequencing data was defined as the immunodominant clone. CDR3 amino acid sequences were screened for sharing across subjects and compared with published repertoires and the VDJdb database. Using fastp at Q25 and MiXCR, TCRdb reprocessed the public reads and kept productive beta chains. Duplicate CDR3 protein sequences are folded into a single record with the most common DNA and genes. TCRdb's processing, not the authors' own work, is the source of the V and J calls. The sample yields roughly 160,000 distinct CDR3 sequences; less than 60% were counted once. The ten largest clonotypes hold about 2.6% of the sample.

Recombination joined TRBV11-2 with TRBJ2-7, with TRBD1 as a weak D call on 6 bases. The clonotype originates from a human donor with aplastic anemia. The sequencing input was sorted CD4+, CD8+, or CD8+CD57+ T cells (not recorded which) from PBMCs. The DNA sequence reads TGTGCCAGCAGCCCCCAGGGGACCATTTTATCCTACGAGCAGTACTTC. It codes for CASSPQGTILSYEQYF.